The clone carrying this T cell receptor (beta chain) occurred once. These data come from a study of technical replicates of blood from several donors. The V end lost 3 bases, the J end lost 6 bases, and 15 bases lay between the germline ends. The CDR3 spans 15 residues. Germline V gives CDR1 MRHNA, CDR2 SNTAGT. Assay: immunoSEQ multiplex PCR; the TCRdb copy retains only in-frame clones and omits some. The sample carries 75,000 to 90,000 clones, around 90% recorded once. This TCR was sampled from a human donor in good health. Sequencing input: T cells isolated from PBMCs. The chain carries TRBV6-4 and TRBJ2-1; TRBD1 is a possible D gene (6 bases). As DNA, the CDR3 is TGTGCCAGCAGTGAAGACCGACAGGTGCGCAATGAGCAGTTCTTC. This encodes CASSEDRQVRNEQFF.